Sequencing of this T cell receptor (beta chain) was carried out in a study of blood T cell repertoires in COVID-19. Study at large: COVID-19 samples collected from the United States, Italy and Spain covered acute and convalescent phases. T cells, B-cell-depleted T cells, or PBMCs supplied cDNA or gDNA.

The germline CDR1 and CDR2 sequences are GTSNPN and SVGIG (reference sequence). CDR3 length equals 14 residues. The V end was cut by 7 bases, the J end by 1 base, with 16 bases between. In the authors' methods: How many nucleated cells were present was estimated from reference gene primer amplification. Libraries were prepared by immunoSEQ multiplex PCR; TCRdb keeps only in-frame clonotypes and omits some of them. V, J and clone size are those of that table, while D and trimming were read from the DNA. Of tens of thousands of clones in the sample, roughly 85% were seen once. The J gene is TRBJ2-5, the V gene TRBV30; TRBD1 might be the D (5 bases). Sequenced material: peripheral blood. The source is a man aged 25 to 40 with acute or convalescent COVID-19. The CDR3: CASVFGASQETQYF. In DNA form, the CDR3 reads TGTGCCTCCGTATTTGGGGCTTCCCAAGAGACCCAGTACTTC.